This TCR beta chain was found in a study of cytomegalovirus exposure and HLA in healthy donors. Findings and limits, study-wide: Researchers catalogued approximately 170 TCR beta chains as cytomegalovirus-associated. Common viral pathogens seemed to be connected with several of the most significant clusters, according to a later analysis.

A multiplex PCR was run with 60 Vbeta primers and 13 Jbeta primers. Only in-frame clones appear in the TCRdb table, and some are missing; sequencing was by immunoSEQ multiplex PCR. This sample has 150,000 or so clones, with approximately 84% found just once. Regarding this clone: Its antigen is unknown.

V lost 5 bases, J lost 6 bases, and 5 bases stayed unmatched. Per the germline V gene, CDR1 is GTSNPN and CDR2 is SVGIG (reference sequence). The CDR3 extends over 12 amino acids. What was sequenced was PBMCs. The clonotype comes from a woman between 40 and 55 years old in good health and CMV-seronegative. The chain combines TRBV30 with TRBJ2-7; 9 positions agree with TRBD1. CDR3 DNA: TGTGCCTGGGGGACAGGGAGTGCCGAGCAGTACTTC. Protein: CAWGTGSAEQYF.